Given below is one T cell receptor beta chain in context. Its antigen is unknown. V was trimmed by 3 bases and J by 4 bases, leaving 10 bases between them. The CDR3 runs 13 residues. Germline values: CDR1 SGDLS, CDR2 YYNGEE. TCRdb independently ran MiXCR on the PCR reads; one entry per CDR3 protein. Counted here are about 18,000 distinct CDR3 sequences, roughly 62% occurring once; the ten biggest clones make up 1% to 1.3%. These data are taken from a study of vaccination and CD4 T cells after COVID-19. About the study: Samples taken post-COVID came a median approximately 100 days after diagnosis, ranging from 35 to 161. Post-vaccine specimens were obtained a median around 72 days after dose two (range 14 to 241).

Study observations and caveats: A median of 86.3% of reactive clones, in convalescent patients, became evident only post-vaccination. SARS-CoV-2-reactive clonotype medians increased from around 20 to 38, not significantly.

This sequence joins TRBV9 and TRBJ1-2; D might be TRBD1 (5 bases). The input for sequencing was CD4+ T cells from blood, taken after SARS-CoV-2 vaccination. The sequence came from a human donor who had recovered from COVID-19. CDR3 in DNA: TGTGCCAGCAGCGGATTGGGGGGCTATGGCTACACCTTC. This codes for CASSGLGGYGYTF.